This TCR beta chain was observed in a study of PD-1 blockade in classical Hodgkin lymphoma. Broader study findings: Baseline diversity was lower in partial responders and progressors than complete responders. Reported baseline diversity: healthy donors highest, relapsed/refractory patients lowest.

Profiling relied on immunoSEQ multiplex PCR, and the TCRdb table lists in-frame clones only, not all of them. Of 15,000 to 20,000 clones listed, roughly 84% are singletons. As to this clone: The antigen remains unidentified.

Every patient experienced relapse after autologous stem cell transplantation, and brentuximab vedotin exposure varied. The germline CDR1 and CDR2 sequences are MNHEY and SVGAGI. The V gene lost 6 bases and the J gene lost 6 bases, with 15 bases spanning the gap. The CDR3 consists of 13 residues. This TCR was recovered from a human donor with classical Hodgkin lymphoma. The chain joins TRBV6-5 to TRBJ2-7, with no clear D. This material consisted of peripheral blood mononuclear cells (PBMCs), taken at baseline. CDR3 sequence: CASSQGSASEQYF. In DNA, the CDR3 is TGTGCCAGCAGCCAAGGTTCGGCCTCCGAGCAGTACTTC.